These 17 T cell receptor beta chains were all obtained from the same sample, sequenced in a study of cytotoxic CD8 clonotypes in ibrutinib-treated CLL. Sequencing was performed with immunoSEQ multiplex PCR; in TCRdb, only in-frame clones are kept and a portion is missing. Found here are over 45,000 clones, 54% of them singletons; the top ten hold 20% to 30%. This sample comprised PBMCs, obtained at disease progression, from a patient treated with ibrutinib. Every receptor here comes from a human donor with chronic lymphocytic leukemia.

V and J are TRBV4-3 and TRBJ2-7, with D perhaps matching TRBD2 (5 bases). This CDR3 region has 13 residues. Deletions cut 0 bases from V and 4 bases from J, with 7 bases between. Germline V gene lookup returns CDR1 LGHNA and CDR2 YSLEER. CDR3 coding DNA: TGCGCCAGCAGCCAAGATCGGGGTTACGAGCAGTACTTC. Translation gives CASSQDRGYEQYF.

The rearrangement links TRBV4-1 to TRBJ1-6; D unresolved. The CDR3 totals 14 residues. V was clipped by 4 bases and J by 8 bases, with 12 bases between them. Germline V gives CDR1 MGHRA, CDR2 YSYEKL. CDR3 nucleotides: TGCGCCAGCAGCCTAGGCGGGGTCGATTCACCCCTCCACTTT. Its protein is CASSLGGVDSPLHF.

This rearrangement joins TRBV30 to TRBJ2-7; the D gene is possibly TRBD2 (6 bases). Deletions cut 0 bases from V and 1 base from J, with 10 bases between. The CDR3 has 14 amino acids. Germline V gene lookup returns CDR1 GTSNPN and CDR2 SVGIG (reference sequence). In nucleotides, the CDR3 is TGTGCCTGGAGTGTACAAGGAGGGTCCTACGAGCAGTACTTC. It is translated as CAWSVQGGSYEQYF.

The J gene is TRBJ2-4, the V gene TRBV2; maybe TRBD1 (6 bases). The V and J ends lost 0 bases and 0 bases respectively, with 6 bases between them. This CDR3 comprises 15 residues. Germline lookup yields CDR1 SNHLY and CDR2 FYNNEI. CDR3 loop: CASSEARGAKNIQYF. For the CDR3, the DNA is TGTGCCAGCAGTGAAGCCAGGGGAGCCAAAAACATTCAGTACTTC.

This clone is a singleton in its sample. The chain carries TRBV6-6 and TRBJ2-7; the D is unclear. V lost 5 bases and J lost 6, with 17 bases in between. CDR3 size: 14 residues. Germline assignment: CDR1 MNHNY and CDR2 SVGAGI (reference sequence). The CDR3 DNA reads as TGTGCCAGCAGTAATGAGGTAATCATGAGCGAGCAGTACTTC. Amino acid sequence: CASSNEVIMSEQYF.

The chain links TRBV5-1 to TRBJ2-3; 7 bases are shared with TRBD2. Germline assignment: CDR1 SGHRS and CDR2 YFSETQ. CDR3 length: 16 amino acids. V lost 2 bases, J lost 0 bases, and 6 bases stayed unmatched. In DNA form, the CDR3 reads TGCGCCAGCAGCTTTGGTAGCGGGCCTAGCACAGATACGCAGTATTTT. Residues: CASSFGSGPSTDTQYF. Combining the CDR3 with reference TRBV5-1 and TRBJ2-3 gives the whole variable domain KAGVTQTPRYLIKTRGQQVTLSCSPISGHRSVSWYQQTPGQGLQFLFEYFSETQRNKGNFPGRFSGRQFSNSRSEMNVSTLELGDSALYLCASSFGSGPSTDTQYFGPGTRLTVL.

The V call is TRBV21-1, the J call TRBJ1-1. TRBV21-1 is noted as a pseudogene. This CDR3 comprises 14 residues. In nucleotides, the CDR3 is TGTGCCAGCAGCAAATTAACGTTGAACACTGAAGCTTTCTTT. It translates to CASSKLTLNTEAFF.

The rearrangement joins TRBV18 to TRBJ2-4; D gene uncertain. Germline lookup yields CDR1 KGHSH and CDR2 LQKENI. Trimming cost V 3 bases and J 8 bases, with 20 bases left between them. The CDR3 extends over 16 amino acids. The CDR3 loop is CASSPHGPQMGDIQYF. In DNA form, the CDR3 reads TGTGCCAGCTCACCTCACGGGCCCCAGATGGGTGACATTCAGTACTTC.

This sequence joins TRBV9 and TRBJ2-7; 9 bases line up with TRBD1. Losses at the gene ends were 3 bases for V and 2 bases for J; bases not matched to a gene: 3. CDR1 is SGDLS and CDR2 is YYNGEE in the germline V gene. The length of the CDR3 is 14 residues. The CDR3 DNA sequence: TGTGCCAGCAGCGAGGGACAGGGCGCCTACGAGCAGTACTTC. Residues: CASSEGQGAYEQYF.

This clone was recorded once. The chain recombines TRBV30 with TRBJ2-3, with a tentative D call TRBD2 (7 bases). Germline V gives CDR1 GTSNPN, CDR2 SVGIG (reference sequence). V lost 2 bases to trimming and J lost 2 bases, with 17 bases between them. The CDR3 sequence is 16 residues long. The CDR3 region has the DNA TGTGCCTGGAGTCGGTCTACGGGGGGCAACACAGATACGCAGTATTTT. It is translated as CAWSRSTGGNTDTQYF.

This clone came up a few times. The chain links TRBV9 to TRBJ2-6; 7 bases are a match to TRBD1. The germline V gene encodes CDR1 SGDLS and CDR2 YYNGEE. The length of the CDR3 is 18 residues. V gave up 5 bases and J gave up 0 bases; unmatched junction bases: 11. This CDR3 is CASRNTAGGSSGANVLTF. The CDR3 DNA follows: TGTGCCAGCAGGAATACGGCAGGGGGAAGCTCTGGGGCCAACGTCCTGACTTTC. The full variable domain, with the rest looked up from reference TRBV9 and TRBJ2-6, is DSGVTQTPKHLITATGQRVTLRCSPRSGDLSVYWYQQSLDQGLQFLIQYYNGEERAKGNILERFSAQQFPDLHSELNLSSLELGDSALYFCASRNTAGGSSGANVLTFGAGSRLTVL.

The gene calls are TRBV6-5 and TRBJ1-2; D call uncertain. The CDR3 runs 14 residues. Trimming removed 5 bases from V and 0 bases from J, with 10 bases in between. CDR1 and CDR2 (germline): MNHEY, SVGAGI. The CDR3 DNA follows: TGTGCCAGCAGTCCGGACCGAGCTAACTATGGCTACACCTTC. This gives the protein CASSPDRANYGYTF.

The V call is TRBV7-6, the J call TRBJ2-7, with TRBD2 as a possible D gene (5 bases). V shed 5 bases and J shed 0 bases, with 17 bases lying between them. Germline CDR1 and CDR2: SGHVS and FNYEAQ. The CDR3 is 16 amino acids. The CDR3 loop is CASSEVEAGGSYEQYF. In DNA form, the CDR3 reads TGTGCCAGCAGCGAGGTGGAGGCTGGAGGCTCCTACGAGCAGTACTTC.

The chain recombines TRBV9 with TRBJ1-2; D unresolved. V lost 3 bases and J lost 7, with 13 bases in between. From germline, CDR1 is SGDLS and CDR2 YYNGEE. This CDR3 is built from 13 residues. The CDR3 loop is CASSGPGPGGYTF. CDR3 coding DNA: TGTGCCAGCAGCGGACCCGGGCCCGGTGGCTACACCTTC. The variable domain in full, completed from reference TRBV9 and TRBJ1-2, reads DSGVTQTPKHLITATGQRVTLRCSPRSGDLSVYWYQQSLDQGLQFLIQYYNGEERAKGNILERFSAQQFPDLHSELNLSSLELGDSALYFCASSGPGPGGYTFGSGTRLTVV.

V usage is TRBV27 and J usage is TRBJ2-3, with 9 bases aligning to TRBD2. V was clipped by 6 bases and J by 2 bases; unmatched bases: 3. Per the germline V gene, CDR1 is MNHEY and CDR2 is SMNVEV (reference sequence). The length of the CDR3 is 14 residues. The CDR3 DNA follows: TGTGCCAGCAGGACTAGCGGTTCCACAGATACGCAGTATTTT. Protein: CASRTSGSTDTQYF.

This clone appeared a few times. The chain uses TRBV9 and TRBJ2-1; 7 positions agree with TRBD2. Germline trimming cut 0 bases from V and 3 bases from J; bases unmatched to any gene: 3. This CDR3 region has 15 residues. The germline V gene has CDR1 SGDLS and CDR2 YYNGEE. The CDR3 DNA follows: TGTGCCAGCAGCGTAGACGGCGGGAGCTACAATGAGCAGTTCTTC. As protein: CASSVDGGSYNEQFF.

This sequence joins TRBV7-2 and TRBJ2-7, with TRBD2 matching over 10 bases. Germline values: CDR1 SGHTA, CDR2 FQGNSA. V shed 1 base, J shed 2 bases, and the junction held 2 bases outside the gene matches. This CDR3 has 15 residues. The DNA for the CDR3 is TGTGCCAGCAGCTTAGAACTAGCGGGGACCTACGAGCAGTACTTC. Translation gives CASSLELAGTYEQYF.